The TCR beta chain described here comes from a study of T cells in tuberculosis. Germline V gives CDR1 MDHEN, CDR2 SYDVKM. The CDR3 consists of 16 residues. V was pared by 3 bases and J by 8 bases, with 22 bases between. Some clones are missing from TCRdb's copy, which holds only in-frame ones; the method was immunoSEQ multiplex PCR. The table lists approximately 88,000 clones, roughly 93% of them singletons. Thawed, overnight-rested PBMC were stained with GMM-loaded CD1B tetramer, viability dye and anti-CD3, then sorted. CD1B tetramers were loaded with Rhodococcus equi-derived C32 glucose monomycolate.

V usage is TRBV28 and J usage is TRBJ1-2; no definite D call. Sequences were obtained from CD1b-GMM tetramer-negative cells sorted from PBMCs. This TCR was recovered from an adult woman with latent tuberculosis. The CDR3 here is CASSLSGTDDLRGYTF. Here the CDR3 DNA reads TGTGCCAGCAGTTTGTCGGGAACGGACGACCTTAGAGGCTACACCTTC.